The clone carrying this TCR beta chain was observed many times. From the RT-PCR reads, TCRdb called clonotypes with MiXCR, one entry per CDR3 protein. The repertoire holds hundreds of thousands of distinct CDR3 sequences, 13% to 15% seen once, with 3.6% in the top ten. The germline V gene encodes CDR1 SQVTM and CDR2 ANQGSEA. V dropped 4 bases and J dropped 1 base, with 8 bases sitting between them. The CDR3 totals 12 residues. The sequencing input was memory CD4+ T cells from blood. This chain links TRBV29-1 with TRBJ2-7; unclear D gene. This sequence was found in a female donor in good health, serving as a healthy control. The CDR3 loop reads CSVGTHSYEQYF. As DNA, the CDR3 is TGCAGCGTTGGTACACATTCCTACGAGCAGTACTTC.